A single sample is the source of the 10 T cell receptor beta chains below, sequenced in a study of spatial heterogeneity in lung cancer (dated by TCRdb to the late 2010s). The library was generated by 5' RACE. The data were produced on a NextSeq 500. The public reads were run again by TCRdb, first through fastp at Q25 and then through MiXCR, and only productive beta chains were kept. All rows with the same CDR3 protein become a single entry with the most common DNA and genes. Across this sample there are 90,000 to 95,000 distinct CDR3 sequences, with about 12% seen only once. The ten largest clones add up to 35% to 50% of the sample. The time point tag for this specimen amounts to: sample taken at primary tumor resection. The starting material was PBMCs, obtained at surgery. The source of these receptors is a male donor with early-stage non-small cell lung cancer.

This clonotype has a handful of counts. The V call is TRBV6-6, the J call TRBJ1-2; tentatively, D is TRBD1 (5 bases). Germline V gene sequence: CDR1 MNHNY, CDR2 SVGAGI (reference sequence). Trimming removed 2 bases from V and 8 bases from J, with 12 bases in between. The CDR3 has 13 residues. For the CDR3, the DNA is TGTGCCAGCAGTTACGGCAGGGCCCAGGGCTACACCTTC. Translation gives CASSYGRAQGYTF.

This clonotype was observed a few times. The chain carries TRBV19 and TRBJ2-7; TRBD1 or TRBD2 may be the D gene (5 bases each). V dropped 7 bases and J dropped 2 bases, with 15 bases sitting between them. The CDR3 is made up of 14 amino acids. Per germline, CDR1 LNHDA and CDR2 SQIVND (reference sequence). As DNA, the CDR3 is TGTGCCAGTAATCAGGGCCTGGAGGCCTACGAGCAGTACTTC. Its protein is CASNQGLEAYEQYF.

The chain carries TRBV11-2 and TRBJ2-1; D may be TRBD2 (7 bases). Germline V gene data show CDR1 as SGHAT and CDR2 as FQNNGV. The V and J ends lost 3 bases and 3 bases respectively, with 15 bases between them. The CDR3 covers 16 residues. The CDR3 here is CASSFPGGPIYNEQFF. CDR3 sequence (DNA): TGTGCCAGCAGCTTCCCCGGGGGGCCTATCTACAATGAGCAGTTCTTC.

This clonotype has more than one count but fewer than ten. V is TRBV7-9 and J is TRBJ2-6, with 7 bases identical to TRBD1. The germline CDR1 and CDR2 sequences are SEHNR and FQNEAQ (reference sequence). After removal of 4 bases from V and 2 bases from J, the junction contained 2 bases not matched to a gene. The CDR3 is 15 amino acids. The CDR3 coding sequence is TGTGCCAGCAGCTCTACAGGGGCTGGGGCCAACGTCCTGACTTTC. This sequence encodes CASSSTGAGANVLTF. Full variable domain (remainder filled in from reference TRBV7-9 and TRBJ2-6): DTGVSQNPRHKITKRGQNVTFRCDPISEHNRLYWYRQTLGQGPEFLTYFQNEAQLEKSRLLSDRFSAERPKGSFSTLEIQRTEQGDSAMYLCASSSTGAGANVLTFGAGSRLTVL.

This clonotype appeared many times. The rearrangement links TRBV6-1 to TRBJ1-1; TRBD1 agrees at 8 bases. Trimming at V came to 5 bases and at J to 6 bases, leaving 5 bases not matched to a gene. CDR1 is MNHNS and CDR2 is SASEGT in the germline V gene. The CDR3 is 13 amino acids. DNA for the CDR3: TGTGCCAGCAGTACCGACAGGGGATCTGAAGCTTTCTTT. The encoded protein is CASSTDRGSEAFF.

The chain links TRBV20-1 to TRBJ1-2; D is perhaps TRBD1 (5 bases). CDR3 length: 13 amino acids. Trimming cost V 0 bases and J 4 bases, with 9 bases left between them. The germline V gene encodes CDR1 DFQATT and CDR2 SNEGSKA (reference sequence). The CDR3 sequence: CSARDAGSYGYTF. Written as DNA, the CDR3 is TGCAGTGCTAGAGATGCAGGGAGCTATGGCTACACCTTC.

J is TRBJ1-6 and V is TRBV28, with 7 nucleotides matching TRBD1. Germline CDR1 reads MDHEN; CDR2 reads SYDVKM. The CDR3 length is 18 residues. Trimming at V came to 1 base and at J to 0 bases, leaving 6 bases not matched to a gene. CDR3 DNA: TGTGCCAGCAGTTTATTCAACAGGGGTAGCTCCTATAATTCACCCCTCCACTTT. Its translation: CASSLFNRGSSYNSPLHF.

V usage is TRBV7-2 and J usage is TRBJ2-1; D remains unclear. The ends were cut back, 6 bases at V and 5 bases at J, with 14 bases in the middle. Germline-derived CDR1 and CDR2 are SGHTA and FQGNSA. CDR3 size: 14 residues. The CDR3 region has the DNA TGTGCCAGCAGACAGCCCCCACTTAACAATGAGCAGTTCTTC. Its translation is CASRQPPLNNEQFF.

The chain uses TRBV20-1 and TRBJ1-6; unclear D gene. There are 14 residues in the CDR3. Trimming cost V 0 bases and J 4 bases, with 7 bases left between them. The V gene's germline CDR1 is DFQATT and CDR2 SNEGSKA (reference sequence). CDR3: CSARDVRYNSPLHF. For the CDR3, the DNA is TGCAGTGCTAGAGATGTTCGGTATAATTCACCCCTCCACTTT.

The chain has TRBV5-6 and TRBJ2-2; 8 bases match TRBD1. Trimming at V came to 5 bases and at J to 4 bases, leaving 4 bases not matched to a gene. Germline CDR1 reads SGHDT; CDR2 reads YYEEEE. CDR3 length: 14 amino acids. CDR3 protein: CASRPRGRTGELFF. CDR3 coding DNA: TGTGCCAGCAGGCCCAGGGGGCGCACCGGGGAGCTGTTTTTT.